This TCR beta chain was captured in a study of cytomegalovirus exposure and HLA in healthy donors. Study findings and constraints: Immune exposure information comprised only CMV serostatus.

The PCR used 60 Vbeta and 13 Jbeta primers. Only in-frame clones appear in the TCRdb table, and some are missing; sequencing was by immunoSEQ multiplex PCR. The sample consists of around 150,000 clones, around 80% of them appearing once. Likely unrecorded immune exposures existed in these nominally healthy donors. Comments on this clone: Its antigen remains unidentified.

The germline CDR1 and CDR2 sequences are MNHNY and SVGAGI (reference sequence). The V gene lost 0 bases and the J gene lost 3 bases, with 6 bases spanning the gap. This CDR3 is built from 13 residues. Input material: PBMCs. The rearrangement links TRBV6-6 to TRBJ2-7; D is uncertain. The sequence came from a human donor in good health. CDR3: CASSYSGLYEQYF. CDR3 sequence (DNA): TGTGCCAGCAGTTACTCTGGCCTCTACGAGCAGTACTTC.